This entry is about one T cell receptor beta chain. Its specificity is unknown. This entry comes from a study of neoadjuvant anti-PD-1 for oral cavity cancer. Study-wide context: Nivolumab at 3 mg/kg was mostly given biweekly, three to four doses, pre-surgery. Patients without progression got a fourth dose around day 43. Overall study results and limits: PBMC Gini-index clonality exceeded responders' in non-responders post-nivolumab.

Six replicates per PBMC sample, mostly from 480 ng of genomic DNA. Sequencing was performed with immunoSEQ multiplex PCR; in TCRdb, only in-frame clones are kept and a portion is missing. The sample shows 55,000 to 80,000 clones, about 83% of them seen only once. The ends lost 1 base at V and 2 bases at J; junction bases unmatched: 5. The germline gives CDR1 SGHAT, CDR2 FQNNGV. The CDR3 length is 16 residues. This material consisted of PBMCs, taken before nivolumab (anti-PD-1) treatment. This chain connects TRBV11-2 to TRBJ2-3, with 8 bases fitting TRBD2. The TCR originated in a person aged 40 to 85 with oral cavity squamous cell carcinoma. Here the CDR3 reads CASSLGALADTDTQYF. CDR3 DNA sequence: TGTGCCAGCAGCTTAGGGGCACTAGCGGACACAGATACGCAGTATTTT.